Listed here are 30 T cell receptor beta chains from one sample, sequenced in a study of sequential checkpoint blockade in melanoma. Clones were sequenced by immunoSEQ multiplex PCR, and TCRdb holds only the in-frame ones, with some missing. The sample shows 10,000 to 15,000 clones, roughly 70% of them seen only once. The sample's treatment: randomized to nivolumab then ipilimumab (arm A) or the reverse (arm B). This sample comprised CD8+ T cells sorted from blood (inferred from file names), obtained from a patient given nivolumab and ipilimumab in sequence. The source of these receptors is a human donor with melanoma.

This rearrangement joins TRBV5-5 to TRBJ1-2; tentatively, D is TRBD1 (6 bases). Germline V gene data show CDR1 as SGHKS and CDR2 as YYEKEE (reference sequence). V lost 0 bases, J lost 5 bases, and 11 bases lay in between. The CDR3 contains 14 residues. CDR3 DNA sequence: TGTGCCAGCAGCTTGGGTCAGGGGAGTTATGGCTACACCTTC. Amino acids: CASSLGQGSYGYTF.

The chain employs TRBV7-2 and TRBJ2-7, with 7 bases that match TRBD1. The CDR3 contains 14 residues. Germline V CDR1 and CDR2: SGHTA, FQGNSA. The V segment lost 5 bases and the J segment 1 base; nucleotides outside the gene matches: 5. The CDR3, as DNA: TGTGCCAGCAGCGCCGGACAGGCATCCTACGAGCAGTACTTC. Translating gives CASSAGQASYEQYF. The entire variable domain, with the rest obtained from reference TRBV7-2 and TRBJ2-7, is as follows: GAGVSQSPSNKVTEKGKDVELRCDPISGHTALYWYRQSLGQGLEFLIYFQGNSAPDKSGLPSDRFSAERTGGSVSTLTIQRTQQEDSAVYLCASSAGQASYEQYFGPGTRLTVT.

As regards this clone: The sample has other DNA sequences that encode this CDR3 too. The chain recombines TRBV12-5 with TRBJ2-5, with TRBD1 identical over 8 bases. The CDR3 length is 14 residues. Germline V gene lookup returns CDR1 LGHNT and CDR2 FRNRAP. V lost 6 bases, J lost 4 bases, and 7 bases stayed unmatched. The CDR3 is CASGPGGLGETQYF. The CDR3, as DNA: TGTGCTAGTGGGCCAGGGGGCTTGGGAGAGACCCAGTACTTC.

The chain carries TRBV29-1 and TRBJ1-2, with TRBD1 matching 10 bases. The trim removed 3 bases at V and 1 base at J, leaving 8 bases unmatched. The CDR3 consists of 16 residues. Germline assignment: CDR1 SQVTM and CDR2 ANQGSEA. The CDR3 nucleotides read TGCAGCGTTGACCCGAGACAGGGGGCCTTTAACTATGGCTACACCTTC. This translates into CSVDPRQGAFNYGYTF.

This chain uses TRBV19 with TRBJ1-1, with TRBD1 matching over 8 bases. V shed 7 bases and J 4 bases; nucleotides not matched to a gene: 8. Germline V gives CDR1 LNHDA, CDR2 SQIVND (reference sequence). The CDR3 runs to 14 residues. The CDR3 coding sequence is TGTGCCAGTACCTCCGGGACAGGATTCACTGAAGCTTTCTTT. Its translation is CASTSGTGFTEAFF.

The rearrangement joins TRBV13 to TRBJ1-5; the D gene is possibly TRBD1 (5 bases). This CDR3 comprises 14 residues. Deletions cut 3 bases from V and 6 bases from J, with 12 bases between. The germline CDR1 and CDR2 sequences are PRHDT and FYEKMQ (reference sequence). Here the CDR3 reads CASSFGGIGQPQHF. The CDR3 nucleotides read TGTGCCAGCAGCTTCGGGGGGATAGGTCAGCCCCAGCATTTT. Variable domain in full (rest from reference TRBV13 and TRBJ1-5): AAGVIQSPRHLIKEKRETATLKCYPIPRHDTVYWYQQGPGQDPQFLISFYEKMQSDKGSIPDRFSAQQFSDYHSELNMSSLELGDSALYFCASSFGGIGQPQHFGDGTRLSIL.

This clone was counted between two and nine times. The chain employs TRBV13 and TRBJ1-3, with 7 bases lining up with TRBD1. Germline V gene data show CDR1 as PRHDT and CDR2 as FYEKMQ (reference sequence). The CDR3 has 16 residues. Losses at the gene ends were 4 bases for V and 0 bases for J; bases not matched to a gene: 6. This CDR3 reads CASSSGQIVSGNTIYF. CDR3 nucleotides: TGTGCCAGCAGCTCGGGACAGATTGTCTCTGGAAACACCATATATTTT.

The chain carries TRBV7-9 and TRBJ2-5; D is possibly TRBD1 (5 bases). V lost 1 base and J lost 5, with 17 bases in between. The germline V gene has CDR1 SEHNR and CDR2 FQNEAQ (reference sequence). CDR3 size: 16 residues. In nucleotides, the CDR3 is TGTGCCAGCAGCTTAGGTCGGACACGAGGTTTCGAGACCCAGTACTTC. This gives the protein CASSLGRTRGFETQYF. The entire variable domain, with the rest obtained from reference TRBV7-9 and TRBJ2-5, is as follows: DTGVSQNPRHKITKRGQNVTFRCDPISEHNRLYWYRQTLGQGPEFLTYFQNEAQLEKSRLLSDRFSAERPKGSFSTLEIQRTEQGDSAMYLCASSLGRTRGFETQYFGPGTRLLVL.

The chain has TRBV5-1 and TRBJ2-3, with D perhaps TRBD2 (7 bases). Germline CDR1 SGHRS, CDR2 YFSETQ. Trimming stripped 4 bases from V and 1 base from J, with 10 bases between. This CDR3 contains 14 residues. CDR3 residues: CASSPGGGTDTQYF. The CDR3 nucleotides are TGCGCCAGCAGCCCGGGGGGCGGCACAGATACGCAGTATTTT.

The DNA of the CDR3 is TGTGCCAGCAGCTTAGGGGGGGCAGCTCAGCCCCAGCATTTT. Amino acid sequence: CASSLGGAAQPQHF. The chain joins TRBV13 to TRBJ1-5; tentatively, D is TRBD1 (6 bases). V dropped 0 bases and J dropped 6 bases, with 9 bases sitting between them. The CDR3 is 14 amino acids. Per the germline V gene, CDR1 is PRHDT and CDR2 is FYEKMQ (reference sequence).

The gene calls are TRBV5-1 and TRBJ2-5; 9 bases line up with TRBD2. The CDR3 is made up of 15 amino acids. The ends lost 4 bases at V and 4 bases at J; junction bases unmatched: 8. CDR1 and CDR2 from the germline V gene are SGHRS and YFSETQ. CDR3 sequence reads: CASSTGTSTGETQYF. The CDR3 DNA is TGCGCCAGCAGCACCGGGACTAGCACTGGAGAGACCCAGTACTTC.

This clone was observed a few times. The chain uses TRBV7-6 and TRBJ2-7, with D possibly matching TRBD2 (5 bases). Germline CDR1 reads SGHVS; CDR2 reads FNYEAQ. V was trimmed by 6 bases and J by 0 bases, leaving 9 bases between them. The CDR3 totals 13 residues. CDR3 amino acids: CASSPADSYEQYF. CDR3 in DNA: TGTGCCAGCAGTCCAGCGGACTCCTACGAGCAGTACTTC.

J is TRBJ2-1 and V is TRBV5-1, with 11 bases that match TRBD2. The V gene's germline CDR1 is SGHRS and CDR2 YFSETQ. The CDR3 sequence is 16 residues long. The trim removed 1 base at V and 8 bases at J, leaving 8 bases unmatched. The CDR3 DNA follows: TGCGCCAGCAGCTTGATAGCGGGAGGGCCCAGGGATGAGCAGTTCTTC. It is translated as CASSLIAGGPRDEQFF.

The rearrangement links TRBV5-8 to TRBJ1-6; no clear D. CDR1 SGHTS and CDR2 YDEGEE come from the germline V gene. The V end was cut by 4 bases, the J end by 0 bases, with 11 bases between. This CDR3 has 16 residues. The CDR3 protein is CASSLRVASYNSPLHF. The CDR3 nucleotides are TGTGCCAGCAGCCTGAGGGTGGCCTCCTATAATTCACCCCTCCACTTT.

V and J are TRBV5-1 and TRBJ2-7, with D perhaps TRBD1 (5 bases). The CDR3 covers 15 residues. V lost 2 bases, J lost 3 bases, and 15 bases lay in between. Germline V lookup: CDR1 SGHRS, CDR2 YFSETQ. CDR3 nucleotide sequence: TGCGCCAGCAGCTTAGGCCAGGGAAGGATCTACGAGCAGTACGTC. This sequence encodes CASSLGQGRIYEQYV.

The chain combines TRBV7-9 with TRBJ2-2; TRBD1 aligns across 8 bases. V gave up 4 bases and J gave up 4 bases; unmatched junction bases: 5. Germline V CDR1 and CDR2: SEHNR, FQNEAQ (reference sequence). The CDR3 is made up of 15 amino acids. CDR3 protein: CASSSKGQGTGELFF. CDR3 bases: TGTGCCAGCAGCTCCAAAGGACAGGGCACCGGGGAGCTGTTTTTT.

This clone was detected only once. The chain employs TRBV9 and TRBJ1-1; a weak D match, TRBD1 (6 bases). Deletions cut 0 bases from V and 0 bases from J, with 12 bases between. Germline assignment: CDR1 SGDLS and CDR2 YYNGEE. The CDR3 has 16 residues. CDR3 residues: CASSVEQGIMNTEAFF. The CDR3 DNA is TGTGCCAGCAGCGTAGAGCAGGGGATCATGAACACTGAAGCTTTCTTT. Full variable domain (missing parts from reference TRBV9 and TRBJ1-1): DSGVTQTPKHLITATGQRVTLRCSPRSGDLSVYWYQQSLDQGLQFLIQYYNGEERAKGNILERFSAQQFPDLHSELNLSSLELGDSALYFCASSVEQGIMNTEAFFGQGTRLTVV.

The chain links TRBV5-6 to TRBJ2-1; 8 bases map to TRBD2. Looked up from germline, CDR1 is SGHDT and CDR2 is YYEEEE. The CDR3 sequence is 15 residues long. V lost 4 bases and J lost 3; bases outside the gene matches: 6. CDR3 loop: CASSLGRGLYNEQFF. The CDR3 coding sequence is TGTGCCAGCAGCCTCGGGAGGGGACTCTACAATGAGCAGTTCTTC.

The rearrangement links TRBV6-5 to TRBJ1-5, with TRBD1 matching over 8 bases. The trim removed 5 bases at V and 6 bases at J, leaving 6 bases unmatched. This CDR3 has 14 amino acids. Germline V gene sequence: CDR1 MNHEY, CDR2 SVGAGI. The chain's CDR3 is CASSQDRGGQPQHF. Here the CDR3 DNA reads TGTGCCAGCAGTCAAGACAGGGGAGGTCAGCCCCAGCATTTT.

The V gene is TRBV10-3, the J gene TRBJ2-7; 8 bases agree with TRBD1. From germline, CDR1 is ENHRY and CDR2 SYGVKD. The CDR3 has 12 amino acids. Trimming took 6 bases from V and 4 from J; bases not matched to a gene: 2. The CDR3 DNA sequence: TGTGCCATCAGCGACAGGGGTTACGAGCAGTACGTC. Translated: CAISDRGYEQYV.

This clone was observed a handful of times. The chain combines TRBV7-9 with TRBJ1-5, with D possibly being TRBD1 (5 bases). The CDR3 runs 17 residues. Looked up from germline, CDR1 is SEHNR and CDR2 is FQNEAQ (reference sequence). Trimming removed 3 bases at V and 3 bases at J, with 18 bases between. The chain's CDR3 is CASSLGGTPWDNQPQHF. CDR3 in DNA: TGTGCCAGCAGCTTGGGAGGGACCCCGTGGGACAATCAGCCCCAGCATTTT.

J is TRBJ1-4 and V is TRBV4-1; possibly TRBD1 for D (6 bases). The V gene's germline CDR1 is MGHRA and CDR2 YSYEKL. Trimming removed 4 bases from V and 2 bases from J, with 23 bases in between. The CDR3 spans 19 residues. The CDR3 region has the DNA TGCGCCAGCAGCCGACCGGGACAATCCTCCGATTCGACTAATGAAAAACTGTTTTTT. Translating gives CASSRPGQSSDSTNEKLFF.

This clone occurred a few times. The V gene is TRBV27, the J gene TRBJ2-7, with 12 nucleotides matching TRBD2. The junction had 1 base not matched to a gene; V was cut back by 5 bases and J by 2 bases. CDR3 length: 14 residues. Germline V gene lookup returns CDR1 MNHEY and CDR2 SMNVEV (reference sequence). DNA of the CDR3: TGTGCCAGCAGTCCTAGCGGGGGGGCCTACGAGCAGTACGTC. As protein: CASSPSGGAYEQYV.

This chain joins TRBV4-2 and TRBJ2-1, with TRBD2 identical over 7 bases. The germline V gene encodes CDR1 LGHNA and CDR2 YNFKEQ. V dropped 0 bases and J dropped 2; count of bases not matched to a gene: 7. This CDR3 comprises 17 residues. The CDR3 here is CASSQDPNGRTYNEQFF. The CDR3 region has the DNA TGTGCCAGCAGCCAAGATCCGAACGGGAGGACCTACAATGAGCAGTTCTTC.

The chain couples TRBV7-9 to TRBJ2-1, with 7 positions matching TRBD1. Germline CDR1 SEHNR, CDR2 FQNEAQ (reference sequence). This CDR3 comprises 12 residues. The trim removed 5 bases at V and 9 bases at J, leaving 4 bases unmatched. For the CDR3, the DNA is TGTGCCAGCAGCCTCCCAGGGGGTGAGCAGTTCTTC. Its translation: CASSLPGGEQFF. Drawing the rest from reference TRBV7-9 and TRBJ2-1, the complete variable domain is DTGVSQNPRHKITKRGQNVTFRCDPISEHNRLYWYRQTLGQGPEFLTYFQNEAQLEKSRLLSDRFSAERPKGSFSTLEIQRTEQGDSAMYLCASSLPGGEQFFGPGTRLTVL.

V is TRBV9 and J is TRBJ2-7, with 14 bases fitting TRBD2. CDR1 and CDR2 from the germline V gene are SGDLS and YYNGEE. This CDR3 has 16 amino acids. Germline trimming cut 4 bases from V and 5 bases from J; bases unmatched to any gene: 8. The CDR3 DNA follows: TGTGCCAGCAGCTTAACGGGACTAGCGGGAGTAGACGAGCAGTACTTC. It encodes CASSLTGLAGVDEQYF.

Sample share makes this clone large. The V and J genes are TRBV7-7 and TRBJ2-1; 9 bases agree with TRBD1. Germline loops: CDR1 SSHAT, CDR2 FNYEAQ (reference sequence). The CDR3 is 12 residues long. The V and J ends lost 11 bases and 5 bases, in that order; junction bases with no gene match: 4. The CDR3 region has the DNA TGTGCCGTGACAGGGGGAAACAATGAGCAGTTCTTC. This sequence encodes CAVTGGNNEQFF.

The genes are TRBV7-9 and TRBJ1-1; D perhaps matches TRBD1 (5 bases). The CDR3 totals 15 residues. The V gene lost 0 bases and the J gene lost 5 bases, with 13 bases spanning the gap. Germline V gives CDR1 SEHNR, CDR2 FQNEAQ (reference sequence). CDR3 loop: CASSLAPGRKTEAFF. CDR3 DNA sequence: TGTGCCAGCAGCTTAGCCCCAGGGAGGAAAACTGAAGCTTTCTTT.

The chain couples TRBV19 to TRBJ1-1, with TRBD1 as a possible D gene (6 bases). Germline assignment: CDR1 LNHDA and CDR2 SQIVND (reference sequence). This CDR3 contains 15 residues. The V and J ends lost 6 bases and 7 bases respectively, with 21 bases between them. The CDR3 protein is CASSHPRDKPDEAFF. The DNA of the CDR3 is TGTGCCAGTAGCCACCCCCGGGACAAACCAGATGAAGCTTTCTTT.

The gene calls are TRBV7-9 and TRBJ2-1; the D gene is possibly TRBD1 (6 bases). The V end lost 1 base, the J end lost 6 bases, and 7 bases lay between the germline ends. Germline V lookup: CDR1 SEHNR, CDR2 FQNEAQ (reference sequence). The CDR3 length is 13 residues. For the CDR3, the DNA is TGTGCCAGCAGCTTAGAAGGGGGCAATGAGCAGTTCTTC. It translates to CASSLEGGNEQFF. Looking up the rest from reference TRBV7-9 and TRBJ2-1 gives the full variable domain: DTGVSQNPRHKITKRGQNVTFRCDPISEHNRLYWYRQTLGQGPEFLTYFQNEAQLEKSRLLSDRFSAERPKGSFSTLEIQRTEQGDSAMYLCASSLEGGNEQFFGPGTRLTVL.